These T cell receptor beta chains were read from a single sample in a study of T cells of healthy individuals. TCRdb reprocessed the 5' RACE reads with MiXCR, giving one entry per CDR3 protein. Of about 63,000 distinct CDR3 sequences in the sample, around 16% were seen once. These receptors came from a human donor in good health. Both conserved end residues are part of each CDR3. Each record gives: V gene, J gene, clone size, D gene, CDR3 protein, CDR3 DNA. A D gene is named only where the DNA matches it firmly. Size tells how often a clone was seen (once, few, many) or the class of an expanded clone, and some rows leave it out.

>TRBV30|TRBJ2-1|many|TRBD2
CACRWSLAAYNEQFF
TGTGCCTGTCGCTGGTCACTAGCGGCTTACAATGAGCAGTTCTTC
>TRBV6-2/TRBV6-3|TRBJ1-2|many|TRBD1
CASSNPGQAHGYTF
TGTGCCAGCAGTAACCCCGGACAGGCCCATGGCTACACCTTC
>TRBV29-1|TRBJ2-2|.|.
CSVKGPTTRIGELFF
TGCAGCGTTAAAGGTCCCACTACCCGGATCGGGGAGCTGTTTTTT
>TRBV28|TRBJ1-3|.|.
CASSFGANLSGNTIYF
TGTGCCAGCAGTTTCGGGGCAAATTTATCTGGAAACACCATATATTTT
>TRBV9|TRBJ2-6|many|TRBD1
CASSPYRGVSGANVLTF
TGTGCCAGCAGTCCTTACAGGGGTGTCTCTGGGGCCAACGTCCTGACTTTC
>TRBV10-3|TRBJ2-3|few|.
CAISVPGRGTDTQYF
TGTGCCATCAGTGTCCCGGGCCGGGGCACAGATACGCAGTATTTT
>TRBV20-1|TRBJ2-7|few|TRBD2
CSATITSGRGYEQYF
TGCAGTGCTACAATTACTAGCGGGAGGGGCTACGAGCAGTACTTC
>TRBV4-1|TRBJ1-3|.|.
CASSRLGGGNTIYF
TGCGCCAGCAGCCGGCTCGGGGGAGGAAACACCATATATTTT
>TRBV2|TRBJ2-1|many|.
CASGGETGENEQFF
TGTGCCAGCGGGGGGGAGACAGGGGAGAATGAGCAGTTCTTC
>TRBV13|TRBJ2-6|.|.
CASSFRSSGANVLTF
TGTGCCAGCAGCTTTAGAAGCTCTGGGGCCAACGTCCTGACTTTC
>TRBV7-9|TRBJ2-1|many|TRBD2
CASSLAGGRVNNEQFF
TGTGCCAGCAGCTTAGCGGGCGGGAGGGTCAACAATGAGCAGTTCTTC
>TRBV20-1|TRBJ1-4|many|.
CSARDSDKLGEKLFF
TGCAGTGCTAGAGATAGTGACAAATTGGGTGAAAAACTGTTTTTT
>TRBV28|TRBJ2-3|.|TRBD2
CASSSSSSGGSSDTQYF
TGTGCCAGCAGTTCATCTTCTAGCGGGGGCTCCTCGGATACGCAGTATTTT
>TRBV12-3/TRBV12-4|TRBJ2-2|many|TRBD2
CASRQSGGTTGELFF
TGTGCCAGCAGACAAAGCGGGGGGACCACCGGGGAGCTGTTTTTT
>TRBV7-2|TRBJ1-2|few|TRBD1
CASSLEAGTGGYTF
TGTGCCAGCAGCTTAGAGGCCGGGACAGGAGGCTACACCTTC
>TRBV20-1|TRBJ2-5|.|TRBD2
CSASGGATETQYF
TGCAGTGCTAGCGGGGGGGCCACGGAGACCCAGTACTTC
>TRBV6-5|TRBJ2-7|.|.
CASRVGQIYEQYF
TGTGCCAGCAGGGTGGGACAAATCTACGAGCAGTACTTC
>TRBV20-1|TRBJ2-5|few|TRBD2
CSASSSGGTTQETQYF
TGCAGTGCTAGTTCTAGCGGGGGGACTACACAAGAGACCCAGTACTTC
>TRBV28|TRBJ1-5|.|.
CASSLGGRRQPQHF
TGTGCCAGCAGTTTAGGAGGGCGTCGACAGCCCCAGCATTTT
>TRBV29-1|TRBJ1-2|many|.
CSVPHREVYGYTF
TGCAGCGTCCCGCACAGGGAAGTCTATGGCTACACCTTC
>TRBV12-3/TRBV12-4|TRBJ1-5|many|.
CASPSSTLYSNQPQHF
TGTGCCAGCCCCTCCTCGACACTTTATAGCAATCAGCCCCAGCATTTT
>TRBV29-1|TRBJ1-1|few|.
CSVEGKLITEAFF
TGCAGCGTTGAAGGGAAATTAATAACTGAAGCTTTCTTT
>TRBV21-1|TRBJ2-3|.|.
CASPPDEESTDTQYF
TGTGCCAGCCCCCCCGACGAGGAGTCCACAGATACGCAGTATTTT
>TRBV6-5|TRBJ1-2|.|TRBD1
CASSQPGQAYGYTF
TGTGCCAGCAGCCAACCGGGACAGGCCTATGGCTACACCTTC
>TRBV7-3|TRBJ1-2|.|.
CASSLKGIEGTGYTF
TGTGCCAGCAGCTTAAAGGGGATAGAGGGCACCGGCTACACCTTC
>TRBV29-1|TRBJ2-3|many|.
CSVETPGGTDTQYF
TGCAGCGTTGAGACCCCAGGGGGCACAGATACGCAGTATTTT
>TRBV12-3/TRBV12-4|TRBJ1-1|many|TRBD1
CASGRTGSTEAFF
TGTGCCAGCGGACGGACAGGCAGCACTGAAGCTTTCTTT
>TRBV27|TRBJ1-1|.|.
CASSFLTGQAFF
TGTGCCAGCAGTTTTCTTACAGGGCAGGCTTTCTTT
>TRBV12-3/TRBV12-4|TRBJ1-1|many|.
CASKDITEAFF
TGTGCCAGCAAAGACATCACTGAAGCTTTCTTT
>TRBV6-5|TRBJ1-5|many|.
CASSRYEDQPQHF
TGTGCCAGCAGCCGTTACGAGGATCAGCCCCAGCATTTT
>TRBV7-6|TRBJ2-3|.|.
CASSRSSTGTDTQYF
TGTGCCAGCAGCCGGTCTAGTACTGGCACAGATACGCAGTATTTT
>TRBV14|TRBJ1-2|few|TRBD1
CASSLTSGTAYGYTF
TGTGCCAGCAGCCTCACATCGGGGACAGCCTATGGCTACACCTTC
>TRBV29-1|TRBJ2-1|many|TRBD2
CSVEASGGNEQFF
TGCAGCGTTGAGGCTAGCGGGGGTAATGAGCAGTTCTTC
>TRBV25-1|TRBJ2-6|many|TRBD1
CASSGVMTGANSGANVLTF
TGTGCCAGCAGTGGAGTTATGACAGGGGCAAACTCTGGGGCCAACGTCCTGACTTTC
>TRBV29-1|TRBJ2-1|.|.
CSGRGSYNEQFF
TGCAGCGGAAGAGGATCCTACAATGAGCAGTTCTTC
>TRBV7-9|TRBJ1-4|.|.
CASSGQARGEKLFF
TGTGCCAGCAGCGGCCAGGCTAGGGGTGAAAAACTGTTTTTT
>TRBV5-1|TRBJ2-5|.|.
CASSPAPIGQQETQYF
TGCGCCAGCAGCCCAGCTCCAATTGGGCAGCAAGAGACCCAGTACTTC
>TRBV2|TRBJ2-1|.|TRBD2
CASAERGVNEQFF
TGTGCCAGCGCGGAGCGGGGGGTCAATGAGCAGTTCTTC
>TRBV11-2|TRBJ2-1|few|TRBD2
CASSSSGGAGYNEQFF
TGTGCCAGCAGCTCGAGCGGGGGGGCCGGGTACAATGAGCAGTTCTTC
>TRBV12-3/TRBV12-4|TRBJ2-3|many|.
CASSLAPWHTDTQYF
TGTGCCAGCAGTTTAGCGCCATGGCACACAGATACGCAGTATTTT
>TRBV7-2|TRBJ2-3|few|TRBD1
CASSYRTGEADTQYF
TGTGCCAGCAGTTACCGGACAGGGGAGGCAGATACGCAGTATTTT
>TRBV6-6|TRBJ1-6|many|.
CASIGTPTNSPLHF
TGTGCCAGCATTGGGACCCCAACTAATTCACCCCTCCACTTT
>TRBV15|TRBJ2-2|few|TRBD1
CATSSRRGHAGELFF
TGTGCCACCAGCAGCAGAAGGGGGCACGCCGGGGAGCTGTTTTTT
>TRBV6-1|TRBJ2-5|.|.
CASSEGSNQETQYF
TGTGCCAGCAGTGAAGGTAGCAACCAAGAGACCCAGTACTTC
>TRBV12-5|TRBJ1-5|many|.
CASVGQAGGNQPQHF
TGTGCCAGTGTAGGGCAGGCCGGGGGGAATCAGCCCCAGCATTTT
>TRBV29-1|TRBJ1-2|many|.
CSVTSNYGYTF
TGCAGCGTTACCTCTAACTATGGCTACACCTTC
>TRBV9|TRBJ1-1|.|TRBD1
CASSPWTGLDTEAFF
TGTGCCAGCAGCCCTTGGACAGGGTTGGATACTGAAGCTTTCTTT
>TRBV12-3/TRBV12-4|TRBJ2-6|few|.
CASSLAPTAGANVLTF
TGTGCCAGCAGTTTAGCCCCGACAGCTGGGGCCAACGTCCTGACTTTC
>TRBV12-5|TRBJ2-2|many|TRBD2
CASGFQPPASGEAGELFF
TGTGCTAGTGGTTTCCAGCCCCCCGCTAGCGGCGAGGCCGGGGAGCTGTTTTTT
>TRBV10-3|TRBJ2-5|many|.
CAISSGLRQETQYF
TGTGCCATTTCCTCCGGGCTTCGCCAAGAGACCCAGTACTTC
>TRBV28|TRBJ1-5|many|TRBD1
CASRGTGEFQPQHF
TGTGCCAGCAGGGGAACAGGGGAGTTTCAGCCCCAGCATTTT
>TRBV14|TRBJ2-7|many|.
CASSPSYSAYEQYF
TGTGCCAGCAGCCCCTCTTACTCCGCCTACGAGCAGTACTTC